This T cell receptor beta chain was sequenced for a study of blood T cells in healthy people across ages. A sample-barcoded 5' primer and a J-beta primer mix were used in a second PCR of roughly 6 to 11 cycles. TCRdb reprocessed the 5' RACE reads via MiXCR and lists one record per CDR3 protein. Of 1.5 million to 2 million distinct CDR3 sequences detected, about 49% appear once; the ten largest clones hold around 2.1%. CDR1 is LNHDA and CDR2 is SQIVND in the germline V gene (reference sequence). The CDR3 is made up of 12 amino acids. Between the trimmed V and J ends, which lost 2 bases and 5 bases, there was a span of 7 bases.

The TCR sequence derives from a woman aged 40 to 49 in good health. The sample consisted of blood. V and J are TRBV19 and TRBJ2-7; the D is unclear. The CDR3 loop is CASSISGNEQYF. In DNA form, the CDR3 reads TGTGCCAGTAGTATATCCGGCAACGAGCAGTACTTC.